A single sample is the source of the 19 T cell receptor beta chains below, sequenced in a study of blood T cell repertoires in COVID-19. Only in-frame clones appear in the TCRdb table, and some are missing; sequencing was by immunoSEQ multiplex PCR. The top ten hold more than 3% of the sample, which has roughly 230,000 clones, around 81% seen once. Source material: PBMCs or T cells enriched from blood (not recorded which). Every receptor here comes from a man in his fifties who had recovered from COVID-19.

The chain has TRBV18 and TRBJ2-3, with D tentatively TRBD2 (6 bases). Germline lookup yields CDR1 KGHSH and CDR2 LQKENI. This CDR3 comprises 14 residues. V shed 6 bases and J shed 7 bases, with 17 bases lying between them. The CDR3 DNA is TGTGCCAGCTCGCTTCGCCGGGACTCCTATACGCAGTATTTT. It yields the protein CASSLRRDSYTQYF.

The chain joins TRBV7-8 to TRBJ2-1; D perhaps matches TRBD2 (5 bases). The CDR3 runs to 13 residues. Germline V gene lookup returns CDR1 SGHVS and CDR2 FQNEAQ. Between the trimmed V and J ends, which lost 4 bases and 5 bases, there was a span of 9 bases. The CDR3 region has the DNA TGTGCCAGCAGCTCCTGGCGGGACAATGAGCAGTTCTTC. It is translated as CASSSWRDNEQFF.

This clone was seen repeatedly, ten times or more. The chain recombines TRBV2 with TRBJ2-2, with 7 bases fitting TRBD2. In germline, CDR1 is SNHLY, CDR2 FYNNEI. The V gene end was trimmed by 4 bases and the J gene end by 10 bases; junction bases not matched to a gene: 3. The CDR3 is 12 amino acids. The CDR3 DNA follows: TGTGCCAGCAGTGTCGGGGGGAAGGAGCTGTTTTTT. This translates into CASSVGGKELFF.

V gene TRBV4-1 combines with J gene TRBJ2-7, with 10 positions matching TRBD2. The V segment lost 8 bases and the J segment 6 bases; nucleotides outside the gene matches: 22. This CDR3 contains 18 residues. Germline CDR1 is MGHRA and CDR2 is YSYEKL. CDR3 sequence (DNA): TGCGCCAGCCCTCCCGGGACTAGCGTACCCACCGAGAGAGGCGAGCAGTACTTC. Its translation is CASPPGTSVPTERGEQYF.

This chain links TRBV27 with TRBJ1-2, with a weak D call TRBD1 (5 bases). Germline values: CDR1 MNHEY, CDR2 SMNVEV (reference sequence). V lost 6 bases and J 13 bases, leaving 18 bases between the germline ends. The length of the CDR3 is 12 residues. The DNA for the CDR3 is TGTGCCAGCAGGGGTTCAGGGTTGGTTCTCACCTTC. As protein: CASRGSGLVLTF.

The chain recombines TRBV6-5 with TRBJ2-5; 10 bases are a match to TRBD1. The CDR3 length is 15 residues. V was pared by 0 bases and J by 2 bases, with 0 bases of the junction left unmatched. Germline values: CDR1 MNHEY, CDR2 SVGAGI. The CDR3 sequence: CASSYSDRGQETQYF. In DNA, the CDR3 is TGTGCCAGCAGTTACTCGGACAGGGGGCAAGAGACCCAGTACTTC.

This chain links TRBV7-6 with TRBJ2-6; 8 nucleotides line up with TRBD1. The germline gives CDR1 SGHVS, CDR2 FNYEAQ. The V gene end was trimmed by 4 bases and the J gene end by 3 bases; junction bases not matched to a gene: 5. The length of the CDR3 is 16 residues. The CDR3 protein is CASSSTGGVGANVLTF. For the CDR3, the DNA is TGTGCCAGCAGCTCTACAGGGGGTGTTGGGGCCAACGTCCTGACTTTC.

J is TRBJ1-3 and V is TRBV10-3; TRBD1 agrees at 8 bases. Losses at the gene ends were 6 bases for V and 4 bases for J; bases not matched to a gene: 5. Germline values: CDR1 ENHRY, CDR2 SYGVKD. This CDR3 has 14 amino acids. CDR3 sequence: CAIRQGAAGNTIYF. The CDR3 DNA sequence: TGTGCCATCAGGCAGGGGGCGGCGGGAAACACCATATATTTT.

The chain uses TRBV19 and TRBJ2-2; 9 positions match TRBD1. The V and J ends lost 1 base and 1 base, in that order; junction bases with no gene match: 16. The CDR3 covers 21 residues. In germline, CDR1 is LNHDA, CDR2 SQIVND (reference sequence). DNA for the CDR3: TGTGCCAGTAGTATAGCCGGGACAGGGAAGGTCGGGGCGGGGAACACCGGGGAGCTGTTTTTT. The encoded protein is CASSIAGTGKVGAGNTGELFF.

The J gene is TRBJ2-3, the V gene TRBV7-2; 9 bases are shared with TRBD1. The trim removed 3 bases at V and 6 bases at J, leaving 7 bases unmatched. The CDR3 is made up of 15 amino acids. Looked up from germline, CDR1 is SGHTA and CDR2 is FQGNSA. DNA of the CDR3: TGTGCCAGCAGCTTGGGACAGGGCGGATGGGATACGCAGTATTTT. It translates to CASSLGQGGWDTQYF.

The chain is built from TRBV5-4 and TRBJ2-3; 11 bases match TRBD2. The V segment lost 2 bases and the J segment 0 bases; nucleotides outside the gene matches: 2. The CDR3 runs 16 residues. Germline CDR1 reads SGHNT; CDR2 reads YYREEE (reference sequence). The CDR3 DNA follows: TGTGCCAGCAGCTTCCGACTAGCGGGAAGCACAGATACGCAGTATTTT. This gives the protein CASSFRLAGSTDTQYF.

The J gene is TRBJ2-3, the V gene TRBV27, with D possibly being TRBD2 (6 bases). The CDR3 covers 17 residues. Trimming shortened V by 5 bases and J by 4 bases, and 22 bases separated the two germline ends. Germline loops: CDR1 MNHEY, CDR2 SMNVEV (reference sequence). CDR3 in amino acids: CASSPLPGVSGPDTQYF. Here the CDR3 DNA reads TGTGCCAGCAGTCCCTTACCGGGGGTTTCCGGCCCAGATACGCAGTATTTT.

This chain uses TRBV5-1 with TRBJ2-5; 10 bases are a match to TRBD1. The CDR3 runs to 13 residues. V lost 7 bases to trimming and J lost 2 bases; unmatched junction nucleotides: 2. The germline CDR1 and CDR2 sequences are SGHRS and YFSETQ. In DNA form, the CDR3 reads TGCGCCAGCGGGACAGGGGCTCAAGAGACCCAGTACTTC. Protein sequence: CASGTGAQETQYF.

This chain joins TRBV7-9 and TRBJ2-3, with 11 bases identical to TRBD2. With V trimmed by 3 bases and J by 4 bases, 6 bases remained unmatched. The CDR3 runs 16 residues. The germline V gene encodes CDR1 SEHNR and CDR2 FQNEAQ (reference sequence). CDR3 nucleotides: TGTGCCAGCAGCTTGCGACTAGCGGGGATCCCAGATACGCAGTATTTT. It is translated as CASSLRLAGIPDTQYF.

This clone has a single count. This chain uses TRBV29-1 with TRBJ1-3; D unresolved. V was pared by 4 bases and J by 2 bases, with 9 bases between. Germline V gene sequence: CDR1 SQVTM, CDR2 ANQGSEA. The CDR3 has 13 residues. CDR3 residues: CSVGQSAGNTIYF. CDR3 nucleotides: TGCAGCGTTGGACAATCGGCTGGAAACACCATATATTTT.

The chain recombines TRBV7-3 with TRBJ1-3; D is undetermined. The CDR3 covers 13 residues. Trimming stripped 5 bases from V and 7 bases from J, with 12 bases between. Germline loops: CDR1 SGHTA, CDR2 FQGTGA. The CDR3 loop reads CASSPPGENTIYF. CDR3 nucleotide sequence: TGTGCCAGCAGCCCCCCGGGAGAGAACACCATATATTTT.

In the case of this clone: Mismatch with germline at one junction end may stem from a read error. The chain has TRBV7-7 and TRBJ2-3, with D possibly matching TRBD2 (6 bases). Germline V CDR1 and CDR2: SSHAT, FNYEAQ (reference sequence). This CDR3 is 13 amino acids long. The CDR3 reads CASSRERTDTQYF. Here the CDR3 DNA reads TGTGCTAGCAGCCGGGAGCGCACAGATACGCAGTATTTT.

J is TRBJ1-4 and V is TRBV27; 12 bases line up with TRBD1. V shed 4 bases and J 3 bases; nucleotides not matched to a gene: 3. Germline CDR1 and CDR2: MNHEY and SMNVEV (reference sequence). This CDR3 has 16 residues. In nucleotides, the CDR3 is TGTGCCAGCAGTTCGGGACAGGGGGCGGCTAATGAAAAACTGTTTTTT. This gives the protein CASSSGQGAANEKLFF.

CDR3 sequence reads: CASSLVRGLGGNTIYF. In nucleotides, the CDR3 is TGTGCCAGCAGCTTGGTACGGGGTTTGGGCGGAAACACCATATATTTT. The chain is built from TRBV5-8 and TRBJ1-3, with unresolved D. CDR1 is SGHTS and CDR2 is YDEGEE in the germline V gene. The V and J ends lost 0 bases and 4 bases respectively, with 14 bases between them. CDR3 length: 16 amino acids.